The next 30 T cell receptor beta chains were all read from a single sample in a study of early T cells in non-severe SARS-CoV-2 infection. Via MiXCR, TCRdb re-called the 5' RACE reads, giving one row per CDR3 protein. The table records some 48,000 distinct CDR3 sequences, under 7.5% of them present only once. Material: whole blood, obtained at baseline. The receptor source for this set is an adult who was a healthcare worker with PCR-confirmed SARS-CoV-2 infection or an uninfected control (not recorded which).

This clonotype has just a few counts. V usage is TRBV10-3 and J usage is TRBJ2-7; TRBD1 matches at 7 bases. Germline V CDR1 and CDR2: ENHRY, SYGVKD. J gave up 2 bases and V 6 bases, and 4 bases lay outside the gene matches. The length of the CDR3 is 13 residues. This chain's CDR3 is CAIRDRPTYEQYF. CDR3 sequence (DNA): TGTGCCATCAGGGACAGGCCGACCTACGAGCAGTACTTC.

This clonotype was detected many times. The chain recombines TRBV6-5 with TRBJ2-1; TRBD2 agrees at 9 bases. Germline CDR1 and CDR2: MNHEY and SVGAGI. The CDR3 sequence is 15 residues long. The V gene end was trimmed by 4 bases and the J gene end by 6 bases; junction bases not matched to a gene: 7. The CDR3 DNA reads TGTGCCAGCAGTTCGGCCGGGACTAGCCTCAATGAGCAGTTCTTC. It specifies CASSSAGTSLNEQFF.

This clonotype was observed at least ten times. This rearrangement joins TRBV4-1 to TRBJ2-6; 8 nucleotides agree with TRBD1. This CDR3 spans 19 amino acids. Per germline, CDR1 MGHRA and CDR2 YSYEKL. The V segment lost 0 bases and the J segment 0 bases; nucleotides outside the gene matches: 7. DNA of the CDR3: TGCGCCAGCAGCCAAGATTCGGCAGGGGGCCACTCTGGGGCCAACGTCCTGACTTTC. Translated, it gives CASSQDSAGGHSGANVLTF.

The V and J genes are TRBV4-1 and TRBJ2-5; 7 bases agree with TRBD2. The CDR3 totals 16 residues. J gave up 4 bases and V 0 bases, and 8 bases lay outside the gene matches. Germline V gene data show CDR1 as MGHRA and CDR2 as YSYEKL. The CDR3 bases are TGCGCCAGCAGCCAAGAAGTGGGAGGGGTTCGAGAGACCCAGTACTTC. Translating it yields CASSQEVGGVRETQYF.

This clonotype occurred a few times. The gene calls are TRBV5-6 and TRBJ2-7; 10 bases align to TRBD2. Germline CDR1 is SGHDT and CDR2 is YYEEEE. This CDR3 spans 14 amino acids. Germline trimming cut 3 bases from V and 8 bases from J; bases unmatched to any gene: 8. Here the CDR3 reads CASSSLAGERKQYF. The CDR3 DNA reads TGTGCCAGCAGCTCTCTAGCGGGAGAAAGGAAGCAGTACTTC.

A few counts support this clonotype. The chain links TRBV7-3 to TRBJ2-2; no definite D call. The CDR3 is 14 residues long. The germline CDR1 and CDR2 sequences are SGHTA and FQGTGA. The V end lost 1 base, the J end lost 6 bases, and 9 bases lay between the germline ends. CDR3 bases: TGTGCCAGCAGCTTAAGACCCGCGGCCGGGGAGCTGTTTTTT. Protein: CASSLRPAAGELFF.

The sample holds a few counts of this clonotype. The chain combines TRBV28 with TRBJ1-2, with D uncertain. V was trimmed by 5 bases and J by 8 bases, leaving 15 bases between them. This CDR3 region has 13 residues. The V gene's germline CDR1 is MDHEN and CDR2 SYDVKM. The chain's CDR3 is CASSLGRLSGYTF. In nucleotides, the CDR3 is TGTGCCAGCAGTCTCGGACGTTTATCCGGCTACACCTTC.

This clonotype was detected only a few times. The CDR3, as DNA: TGCAGCGTTTACCCCGGCCTAGCGGGTAGCACAGATACGCAGTATTTT. Its translation: CSVYPGLAGSTDTQYF. The V and J genes are TRBV29-1 and TRBJ2-3; TRBD2 aligns across 8 bases. Germline-derived CDR1 and CDR2 are SQVTM and ANQGSEA. J lost 0 bases, V lost 5 bases, and 10 bases had no gene match. This CDR3 has 16 residues.

This clonotype was found many times. The chain uses TRBV12-3 or TRBV12-4 and TRBJ1-1; D perhaps matches TRBD1 (6 bases). This CDR3 is built from 12 residues. Trimming took 5 bases from V and 5 from J, leaving 9 bases between them. The CDR3: CASSGDMTEAFF. In nucleotides, the CDR3 is TGTGCCAGCAGTGGGGACATGACTGAAGCTTTCTTT.

The J gene is TRBJ2-1, the V gene TRBV6-2 or TRBV6-3; D not resolved. Between the trimmed V and J ends, which lost 0 bases and 9 bases, there was a span of 3 bases. The V gene's germline CDR1 is MNHEY and CDR2 SVGEGT. The CDR3 is 11 amino acids. CDR3: CASSYSLEQFF. CDR3 coding DNA: TGTGCCAGCAGTTACTCTCTTGAGCAGTTCTTC.

The J gene is TRBJ2-1, the V gene TRBV6-5; 10 bases line up with TRBD1. Germline values: CDR1 MNHEY, CDR2 SVGAGI. The CDR3 is 17 residues long. The junction had 11 bases not matched to a gene; V was cut back by 2 bases and J by 7 bases. Here the CDR3 reads CASSYGSGTGARNEQFF. The CDR3 DNA is TGTGCCAGCAGTTACGGATCCGGGACAGGGGCTAGGAATGAGCAGTTCTTC.

This clonotype was observed a handful of times. The chain has TRBV12-3 or TRBV12-4 and TRBJ2-3; D possibly corresponds to TRBD2 (6 bases). This CDR3 is 15 amino acids long. V gave up 4 bases and J gave up 1 base, with 12 bases separating them. In DNA, the CDR3 is TGTGCCAGCAGTTCCAGGGACTCACGCACAGATACGCAGTATTTT. Translation gives CASSSRDSRTDTQYF.

The V gene is TRBV6-5, the J gene TRBJ2-3; possible D gene TRBD2, 6 bases. V shed 2 bases and J shed 8 bases, with 11 bases lying between them. In germline, CDR1 is MNHEY, CDR2 SVGAGI. This CDR3 spans 13 amino acids. CDR3 amino acids: CASSYANGGTQYF. CDR3 bases: TGTGCCAGCAGTTACGCGAACGGGGGTACGCAGTATTTT.

This clonotype was observed a handful of times. A clone one base away is much larger, so this may be a read error. The V and J genes are TRBV27 and TRBJ2-7; D not resolved. The V end lost 6 bases, the J end lost 5 bases, and 8 bases lay between the germline ends. The CDR3 has 11 residues. Looked up from germline, CDR1 is MNHEY and CDR2 is SMNVEV (reference sequence). The CDR3 spells CASRKGHEQYF. The CDR3 DNA follows: TGTGCCAGCAGGAAGGGCCACGAGCAGTACTTC.

This clonotype occurred many times. V gene TRBV28 combines with J gene TRBJ2-5, with D uncertain. The V end was cut by 4 bases, the J end by 0 bases, with 9 bases between. This CDR3 region has 14 residues. Germline V gene sequence: CDR1 MDHEN, CDR2 SYDVKM. The CDR3 bases are TGTGCCAGCAGTTCAGTAATTTACCAAGAGACCCAGTACTTC. Protein sequence: CASSSVIYQETQYF.

The table lists this clonotype with many counts. The genes are TRBV2 and TRBJ2-1; 14 bases map to TRBD2. Germline CDR1 and CDR2: SNHLY and FYNNEI. The CDR3 runs to 18 residues. V was clipped by 6 bases and J by 3 bases; unmatched bases: 10. Here the CDR3 reads CASRTGTSGSWFYNEQFF. The CDR3 nucleotides are TGTGCCAGCAGGACCGGGACTAGCGGGAGTTGGTTCTACAATGAGCAGTTCTTC.

The genes are TRBV27 and TRBJ2-2, with 7 bases lining up with TRBD2. With 11 bases clipped from V and 2 bases from J, the junction kept 8 bases outside the gene matches. CDR3 size: 14 residues. CDR1 MNHEY and CDR2 SMNVEV come from the germline V gene (reference sequence). CDR3 region: CAHGASGNTGELFF. The CDR3 DNA reads TGTGCCCACGGTGCTAGCGGAAACACCGGGGAGCTGTTTTTT.

This clonotype came up a few times. A junction boundary mismatches the germline segment, possibly from a read error. V gene TRBV7-7 combines with J gene TRBJ2-2, with D possibly matching TRBD1 (5 bases). The CDR3 runs 16 residues. CDR1 and CDR2 from the germline V gene are SSHAT and FNYEAQ (reference sequence). The CDR3 reads CASSLGAQPTTGELFF. Here the CDR3 DNA reads TGTGCTAGCAGCTTAGGGGCTCAACCCACCACCGGGGAGCTGTTTTTT.

This clonotype was recorded a few times. J is TRBJ2-1 and V is TRBV5-4, with D possibly TRBD2 on 6 matching bases. The CDR3 runs to 15 residues. V dropped 5 bases and J dropped 7 bases, with 19 bases sitting between them. From germline, CDR1 is SGHNT and CDR2 YYREEE (reference sequence). DNA of the CDR3: TGTGCCAGCAGGCCTGGAGGGGTGAAACAAAATGAGCAGTTCTTC. It encodes CASRPGGVKQNEQFF.

In this sample, this clonotype turned up a few times. The chain combines TRBV6-6 with TRBJ2-5; D possibly uses TRBD1 or TRBD2 (5 bases each). Germline CDR1 and CDR2: MNHNY and SVGAGI (reference sequence). Trimming took 2 bases from V and 4 from J, leaving 17 bases between them. CDR3 length: 16 amino acids. CDR3 sequence: CASSYPSGLGGETQYF. In DNA, the CDR3 is TGTGCCAGCAGTTACCCTTCGGGGCTTGGGGGAGAGACCCAGTACTTC.

In this sample, this clonotype turned up many times. V and J are TRBV28 and TRBJ1-6, with D possibly TRBD1 on 5 matching bases. Germline CDR1 MDHEN, CDR2 SYDVKM. This CDR3 has 15 residues. V shed 8 bases and J shed 13 bases, with 24 bases lying between them. The CDR3 sequence: CASAQTGTALMPLHF. CDR3 nucleotides: TGTGCCAGCGCTCAGACCGGGACGGCTCTTATGCCCCTCCACTTT.

CDR3 residues: CSARGTFMNTEAFF. The CDR3 coding sequence is TGCAGTGCTAGGGGGACCTTTATGAACACTGAAGCTTTCTTT. V usage is TRBV20-1 and J usage is TRBJ1-1; D is perhaps TRBD1 (5 bases). The V gene lost 3 bases and the J gene lost 0 bases, with 11 bases spanning the gap. The germline gives CDR1 DFQATT, CDR2 SNEGSKA (reference sequence). The CDR3 contains 14 residues.

This rearrangement joins TRBV19 to TRBJ2-1, with D possibly being TRBD1 (6 bases). Trimming cost V 5 bases and J 8 bases, with 10 bases left between them. The CDR3 loop spans 12 amino acids. From germline, CDR1 is LNHDA and CDR2 SQIVND (reference sequence). Written as DNA, the CDR3 is TGTGCCAGTAGTGGGGGCGTTTATGAGCAGTTCTTC. This encodes CASSGGVYEQFF.

This clonotype has ten or more counts. The chain is built from TRBV19 and TRBJ2-6; the match to TRBD1 covers 7 bases. V dropped 4 bases and J dropped 0; count of bases not matched to a gene: 6. Germline-derived CDR1 and CDR2 are LNHDA and SQIVND (reference sequence). The CDR3 is made up of 17 amino acids. The CDR3 here is CASSKGTVRSGANVLTF. The CDR3 DNA reads TGTGCCAGTAGTAAAGGGACAGTTCGCTCTGGGGCCAACGTCCTGACTTTC.

There are many counts of this clonotype. V usage is TRBV27 and J usage is TRBJ1-1; 8 bases match TRBD1. Trimming took 5 bases from V and 7 from J; bases not matched to a gene: 12. The CDR3 contains 15 residues. Germline-derived CDR1 and CDR2 are MNHEY and SMNVEV (reference sequence). CDR3 amino acids: CASSTRQGIVGEAFF. CDR3 sequence (DNA): TGTGCCAGCAGTACCCGACAGGGGATCGTCGGTGAAGCTTTCTTT.

This clonotype was observed a few times. V is TRBV9 and J is TRBJ1-3; D gene ambiguous. The V end was cut by 0 bases, the J end by 4 bases, with 11 bases between. CDR1 and CDR2 from the germline V gene are SGDLS and YYNGEE. The CDR3 consists of 15 residues. This chain's CDR3 is CASSVDAYSGNTIYF. The CDR3 DNA follows: TGTGCCAGCAGCGTAGACGCATACTCCGGAAACACCATATATTTT.

This clonotype was observed at least ten times. V gene TRBV4-1 combines with J gene TRBJ2-7; no clear D gene. Between the trimmed V and J ends, which lost 0 bases and 6 bases, there was a span of 9 bases. The V gene's germline CDR1 is MGHRA and CDR2 YSYEKL. This CDR3 spans 13 amino acids. CDR3 residues: CASSQDRISEQYF. The CDR3 DNA is TGCGCCAGCAGCCAAGACCGCATCTCCGAGCAGTACTTC.

This clonotype was recorded many times. The chain couples TRBV7-3 to TRBJ2-1; no clear D. The CDR3 length is 16 residues. The germline gives CDR1 SGHTA, CDR2 FQGTGA. Trimming cost V 0 bases and J 7 bases, with 16 bases left between them. The CDR3 sequence is CASSLTFASSGNEQFF. The DNA for the CDR3 is TGTGCCAGCAGCTTAACGTTCGCTTCTTCGGGTAATGAGCAGTTCTTC.

This clonotype was counted a few times. The chain couples TRBV27 to TRBJ2-1; 10 bases map to TRBD2. The germline gives CDR1 MNHEY, CDR2 SMNVEV (reference sequence). V was pared by 2 bases and J by 6 bases, with 19 bases of the junction left unmatched. This CDR3 spans 20 amino acids. The CDR3 nucleotides read TGTGCCAGCAGTTTAAGGGGGAGGGGACTAGCGAAAAACACGGGCAATGAGCAGTTCTTC. Its translation: CASSLRGRGLAKNTGNEQFF.

Many counts were recorded for this clonotype. V usage is TRBV3-1 and J usage is TRBJ1-2; 7 nucleotides match TRBD1. Germline V gene sequence: CDR1 LGHDT, CDR2 YNNKEL (reference sequence). There are 16 residues in the CDR3. The J segment lost 3 bases and the V segment lost 0 bases, leaving 7 bases of the junction unmatched. The CDR3 DNA follows: TGTGCCAGCAGCCAAGAACGGGGCAGGGGGGACTATGGCTACACCTTC. Translating gives CASSQERGRGDYGYTF.